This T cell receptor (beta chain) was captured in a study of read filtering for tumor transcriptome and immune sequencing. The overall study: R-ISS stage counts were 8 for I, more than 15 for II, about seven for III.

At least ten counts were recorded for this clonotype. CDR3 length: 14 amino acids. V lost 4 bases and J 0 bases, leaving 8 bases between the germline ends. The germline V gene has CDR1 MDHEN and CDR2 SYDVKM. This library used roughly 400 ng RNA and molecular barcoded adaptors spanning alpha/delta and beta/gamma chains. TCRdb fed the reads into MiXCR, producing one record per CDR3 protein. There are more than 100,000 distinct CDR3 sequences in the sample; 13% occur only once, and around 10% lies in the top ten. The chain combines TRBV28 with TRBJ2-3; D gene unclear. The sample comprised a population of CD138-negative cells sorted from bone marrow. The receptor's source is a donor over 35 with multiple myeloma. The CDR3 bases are TGTGCCAGCAGTTGGGTTTCTAGCACAGATACGCAGTATTTT. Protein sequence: CASSWVSSTDTQYF.